This T cell receptor beta chain was sequenced in a study of regulatory T cells in long-lasting Graves disease. Study-wide results and limits: Repertoires from persistent disease leaned toward TRBV28, TRBJ1-2 and TRBJ2-5.

The CDR3 is made up of 13 amino acids. The V end lost 3 bases, the J end lost 6 bases, and 11 bases lay between the germline ends. CDR1 and CDR2 from the germline V gene are GTSNPN and SVGIG (reference sequence). HTBI primers from iRepertoire and Arm-PCR of CDR3 regions yielded the TCR beta libraries. MiXCR, run by TCRdb on the multiplex PCR reads, gives a single entry per CDR3 protein. The sample consists of over 500,000 distinct CDR3 sequences, more than 15% of them appearing once. The time point denotes: newly diagnosed GD, antithyroid drugs for less than 3 months. PBMC-extracted RNA yielded the TCR library. The sample holds many counts of this clonotype. Its antigen is as yet unknown. These same data were also listed under a study on T cells in Graves' hyperthyroidism and ophthalmopathy.

This clonotype originated in a man aged 18 to 29 with Graves disease. Material: peripheral blood mononuclear cells (PBMCs), obtained at new diagnosis, from a patient treated with antithyroid drugs. The rearrangement uses TRBV30 and TRBJ2-2; D remains ambiguous. The CDR3 bases are TGTGCCTGGAGAGGGAATTTAGCCGGGGAGCTGTTTTTT. Its protein is CAWRGNLAGELFF.